The present T cell receptor beta chain was sequenced within a study of T cell responses to AZD1222 COVID-19 vaccine. Libraries were prepared by immunoSEQ multiplex PCR; TCRdb keeps only in-frame clonotypes and omits some of them. This table has roughly 110,000 clones, under 95% appearing once. The TCR sequence derives from an adult in good health. This specimen consisted of peripheral blood, obtained on day 0 of AZD1222 vaccination.

The DNA for the CDR3 is TGTGCCAGTAGGGTACAAGGGGATGGCTACACCTTC. It encodes CASRVQGDGYTF. The genes are TRBV19 and TRBJ1-2, with a weak D call TRBD1 (5 bases). Germline V gene lookup returns CDR1 LNHDA and CDR2 SQIVND (reference sequence). This CDR3 contains 12 residues. Between the trimmed V and J ends, which lost 6 bases and 6 bases, there was a span of 11 bases.